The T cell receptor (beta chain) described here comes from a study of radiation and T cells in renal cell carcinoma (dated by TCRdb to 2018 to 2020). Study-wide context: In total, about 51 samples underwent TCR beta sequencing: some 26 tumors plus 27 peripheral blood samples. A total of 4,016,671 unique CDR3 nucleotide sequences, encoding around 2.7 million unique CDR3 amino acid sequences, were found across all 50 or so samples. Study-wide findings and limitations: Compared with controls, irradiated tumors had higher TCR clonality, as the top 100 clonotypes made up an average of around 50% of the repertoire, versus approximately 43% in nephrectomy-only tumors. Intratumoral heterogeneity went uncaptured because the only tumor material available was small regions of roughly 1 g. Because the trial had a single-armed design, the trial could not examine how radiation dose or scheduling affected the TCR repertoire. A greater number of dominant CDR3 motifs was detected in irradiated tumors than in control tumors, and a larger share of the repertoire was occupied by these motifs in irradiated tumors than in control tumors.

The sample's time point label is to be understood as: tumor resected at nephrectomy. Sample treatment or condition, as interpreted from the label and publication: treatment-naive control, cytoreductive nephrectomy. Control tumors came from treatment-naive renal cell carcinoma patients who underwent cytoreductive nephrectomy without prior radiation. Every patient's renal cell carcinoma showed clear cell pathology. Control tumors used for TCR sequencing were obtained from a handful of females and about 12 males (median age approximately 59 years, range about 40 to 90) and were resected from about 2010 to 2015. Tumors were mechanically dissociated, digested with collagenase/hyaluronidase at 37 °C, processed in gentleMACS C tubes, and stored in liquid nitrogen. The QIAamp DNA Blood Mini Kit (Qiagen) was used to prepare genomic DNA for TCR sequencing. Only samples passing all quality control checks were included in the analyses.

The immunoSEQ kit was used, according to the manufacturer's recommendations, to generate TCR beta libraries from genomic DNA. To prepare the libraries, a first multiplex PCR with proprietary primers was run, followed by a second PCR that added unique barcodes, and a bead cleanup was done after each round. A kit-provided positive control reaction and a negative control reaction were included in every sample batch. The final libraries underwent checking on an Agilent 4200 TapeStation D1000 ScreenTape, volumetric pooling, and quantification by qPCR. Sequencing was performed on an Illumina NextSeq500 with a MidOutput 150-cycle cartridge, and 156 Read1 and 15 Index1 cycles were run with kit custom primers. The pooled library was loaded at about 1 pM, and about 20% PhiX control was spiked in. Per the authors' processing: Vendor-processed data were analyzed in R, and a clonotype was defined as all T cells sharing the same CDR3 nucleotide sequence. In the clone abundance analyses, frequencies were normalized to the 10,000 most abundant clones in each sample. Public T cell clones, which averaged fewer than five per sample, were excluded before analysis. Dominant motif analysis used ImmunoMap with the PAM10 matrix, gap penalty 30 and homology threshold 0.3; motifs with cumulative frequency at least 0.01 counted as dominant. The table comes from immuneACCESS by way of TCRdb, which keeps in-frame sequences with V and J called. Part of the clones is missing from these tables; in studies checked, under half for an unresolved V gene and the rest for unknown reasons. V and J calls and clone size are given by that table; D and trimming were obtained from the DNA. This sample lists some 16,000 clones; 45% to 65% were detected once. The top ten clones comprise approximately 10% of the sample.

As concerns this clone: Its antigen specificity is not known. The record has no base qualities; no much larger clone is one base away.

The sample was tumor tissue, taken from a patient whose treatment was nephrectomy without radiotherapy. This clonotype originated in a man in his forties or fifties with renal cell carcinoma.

The nucleotide sequence is TGTGCCAGCAGCTTCCCCGGGACCTCCGCGAGGGGCTACACCTTC. The resulting protein is CASSFPGTSARGYTF. This sequence uses TRBV11-1 and TRBJ1-2; a tentative D call is TRBD1 (5 bases match). V is shortened by 3 bases, J by 8 bases, and the region joining them spans 19 bases. The germline V gene (reference sequence) supplies CDR1 SGHAT and CDR2 FQDESV. Reading from cysteine to phenylalanine, the CDR3 counts 15 amino acids. The read is trimmed to its CDR3 DNA, 45 bases read in frame from base 1. The entire variable domain, with the stretches around the CDR3 drawn from the reference TRBV11-1 and TRBJ1-2 proteins, is EAEVAQSPRYKITEKSQAVAFWCDPISGHATLYWYRQILGQGPELLVQFQDESVVDDSQLPKDRFSAERLKGVDSTLKIQPAELGDSAMYLCASSFPGTSARGYTFGSGTRLTVV.